The subject of this entry is one T cell receptor (beta chain). Its recognized antigen is unknown. No base quality values were provided; no much bigger clone lies one nucleotide off. The study evaluated CTLA-4 blockade (ipilimumab) given together with focal radiation therapy in patients who had chemo-refractory metastatic non-small-cell lung cancer. The library came from the immunoSEQ multiplex PCR assay. In its TCRdb copy, this immuneACCESS table keeps in-frame sequences only and misses some clones. Where compared with another copy, unresolved V genes explain less than half of these, and the others have no known cause. In all, the sample holds about 66,000 clones, and roughly four fifths of those were seen once. The ten largest clones capture less than 5% of the sample. This sample is drawn from a study of radiotherapy plus CTLA-4 blockade in lung cancer (dated by TCRdb to 2017 to 2018). Describing the broader study: Objective responses occurred in roughly a sixth of enrolled patients, and 25% to 40% achieved disease control.

What the work shows at the level of the full study, not this receptor alone: Early dynamic changes in blood T cell clones, together with increased serum interferon-beta after radiation, were reported as the strongest predictors of response. After treatment with radiotherapy and ipilimumab, TCR clones that originated in tumors expanded in peripheral blood.

The germline V gene provides CDR1 SGHRS and CDR2 YFSETQ. Its CDR3 holds 16 amino acids, cysteine through phenylalanine. Solely the CDR3 DNA is kept, with 48 bases framed from the first base. V is trimmed back by 2 bases and J by 5 bases, and the junction contains 10 bases that no gene match accounts for. The chain employs TRBV5-1 and TRBJ2-3; the central 8 bases match TRBD2. Sequenced here: peripheral blood, sampled from a patient treated with radiotherapy plus ipilimumab. This TCR was recovered from a human donor with non-small cell lung cancer who had a partial response to radiotherapy plus ipilimumab. The CDR3 protein: CASSFPPAGDGDTQYF. The DNA sequence is given as TGCGCCAGCAGCTTCCCACCAGCGGGAGATGGAGATACGCAGTATTTT.